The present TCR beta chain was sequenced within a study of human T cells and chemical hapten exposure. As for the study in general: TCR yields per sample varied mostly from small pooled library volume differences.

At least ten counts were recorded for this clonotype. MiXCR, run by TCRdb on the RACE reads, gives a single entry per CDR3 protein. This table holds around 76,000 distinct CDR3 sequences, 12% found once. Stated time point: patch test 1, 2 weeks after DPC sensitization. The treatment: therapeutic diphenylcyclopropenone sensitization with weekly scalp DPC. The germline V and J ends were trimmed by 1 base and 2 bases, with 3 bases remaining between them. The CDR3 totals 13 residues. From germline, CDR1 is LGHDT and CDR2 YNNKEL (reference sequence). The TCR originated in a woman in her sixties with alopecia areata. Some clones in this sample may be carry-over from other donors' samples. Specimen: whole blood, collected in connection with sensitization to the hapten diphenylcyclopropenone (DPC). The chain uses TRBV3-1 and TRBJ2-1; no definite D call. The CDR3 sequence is CASSQGTYNEQFF. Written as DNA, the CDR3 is TGTGCCAGCAGCCAAGGAACCTACAATGAGCAGTTCTTC.